A selection of T cell receptor beta chains follows, all from one sample in a study of blood T cell repertoires in COVID-19. Data came from immunoSEQ multiplex PCR; TCRdb stores just in-frame clones and leaves some out. The sample yields about 100,000 clones, roughly 79% seen once. The sample was peripheral blood. These receptors were obtained from a human donor in a cohort sampled during active COVID-19. CDR3s include the opening cysteine and the closing phenylalanine or tryptophan. The order of the fields is clone size, D gene, V gene, J gene, CDR3 protein, CDR3 DNA. D genes are given only for firm matches. The size of a clone is reported for some rows only, either as once, few or many, or as a class for expanded clones.

clone size: NA; D gene: TRBD1; V gene: TRBV28; J gene: TRBJ1-1; CDR3 protein: CASSLPRTGGTEAFF; CDR3 DNA: TGTGCCAGCAGTTTACCTAGGACAGGGGGCACTGAAGCTTTCTTT
clone size: NA; D gene: NA; V gene: TRBV25-1; J gene: TRBJ1-5; CDR3 protein: CASSDGGAGGSQPQHF; CDR3 DNA: TGTGCCAGCAGTGACGGGGGGGCAGGAGGGAGTCAGCCCCAGCATTTT
clone size: many; D gene: TRBD1; V gene: TRBV7-6; J gene: TRBJ1-1; CDR3 protein: CASSRGQGRTEAFF; CDR3 DNA: TGTGCCAGCAGCCGCGGACAGGGGAGGACTGAAGCTTTCTTT
clone size: few; D gene: NA; V gene: TRBV4-1; J gene: TRBJ1-2; CDR3 protein: CASSQVSGLGGNYGYTF; CDR3 DNA: TGCGCCAGCAGCCAAGTTTCGGGGCTAGGGGGAAACTATGGCTACACCTTC
clone size: once; D gene: NA; V gene: TRBV5-1; J gene: TRBJ2-7; CDR3 protein: CASSLYSYEQYF; CDR3 DNA: TGCGCCAGCAGCTTGTACAGCTACGAGCAGTACTTC
clone size: few; D gene: NA; V gene: TRBV4-1; J gene: TRBJ2-1; CDR3 protein: CASSQGPTGGKLEQFF; CDR3 DNA: TGCGCCAGCAGCCAAGGACCAACTGGAGGTAAACTTGAGCAGTTCTTC
clone size: NA; D gene: TRBD1; V gene: TRBV6-5; J gene: TRBJ1-1; CDR3 protein: CASSWGQATEAFF; CDR3 DNA: TGTGCCAGCAGTTGGGGACAGGCTACTGAAGCTTTCTTT
clone size: NA; D gene: NA; V gene: TRBV7-8; J gene: TRBJ1-1; CDR3 protein: CASSFRGRDTEAFF; CDR3 DNA: TGTGCCAGCAGCTTTCGGGGGAGGGACACTGAAGCTTTCTTT
clone size: NA; D gene: NA; V gene: TRBV11-2; J gene: TRBJ2-5; CDR3 protein: CASSLAGGMETQYF; CDR3 DNA: TGTGCCAGCAGCTTAGCAGGAGGGATGGAGACCCAGTACTTC
clone size: NA; D gene: TRBD1; V gene: TRBV11-2; J gene: TRBJ2-3; CDR3 protein: CASSSGQGAFDTQYF; CDR3 DNA: TGTGCCAGCAGCTCCGGACAGGGGGCCTTTGATACGCAGTATTTT
clone size: NA; D gene: NA; V gene: TRBV19; J gene: TRBJ1-5; CDR3 protein: CASSMGTQNQPQHF; CDR3 DNA: TGTGCCAGTAGTATGGGGACACAAAATCAGCCCCAGCATTTT
clone size: NA; D gene: TRBD2; V gene: TRBV28; J gene: TRBJ2-5; CDR3 protein: CASSFAGGRQETQYF; CDR3 DNA: TGTGCCAGCAGTTTTGCGGGAGGGCGGCAAGAGACCCAGTACTTC
clone size: NA; D gene: TRBD2; V gene: TRBV7-2; J gene: TRBJ2-7; CDR3 protein: CASSLGEGYEQYF; CDR3 DNA: TGTGCCAGCAGCTTAGGGGAGGGCTACGAGCAGTACTTC
clone size: NA; D gene: TRBD2; V gene: TRBV7-3; J gene: TRBJ2-2; CDR3 protein: CASRGGTGELFF; CDR3 DNA: TGTGCCAGCAGGGGAGGGACCGGGGAGCTGTTTTTT
clone size: NA; D gene: NA; V gene: TRBV29-1; J gene: TRBJ1-1; CDR3 protein: CSVGRGGSTEAFF; CDR3 DNA: TGCAGCGTTGGTCGGGGTGGGAGCACTGAAGCTTTCTTT
clone size: once; D gene: NA; V gene: TRBV4-1; J gene: TRBJ2-1; CDR3 protein: CASSQGIRDYNEQFF; CDR3 DNA: TGCGCCAGCAGCCAAGGTATCAGGGACTACAATGAGCAGTTCTTC
clone size: NA; D gene: TRBD2; V gene: TRBV15; J gene: TRBJ2-7; CDR3 protein: CATSRGGSLYEQYF; CDR3 DNA: TGTGCCACCAGCAGGGGCGGGAGTCTGTACGAGCAGTACTTC
clone size: few; D gene: TRBD2; V gene: TRBV7-9; J gene: TRBJ2-7; CDR3 protein: CASRPSGRAYEQYF; CDR3 DNA: TGTGCCAGCAGGCCTAGCGGGAGGGCCTACGAGCAGTACTTC
clone size: NA; D gene: TRBD2; V gene: TRBV2; J gene: TRBJ2-7; CDR3 protein: CASGQTGGYEQYF; CDR3 DNA: TGTGCCAGCGGCCAGACGGGAGGGTACGAGCAGTACTTC
clone size: NA; D gene: NA; V gene: TRBV5-1; J gene: TRBJ2-2; CDR3 protein: CASSLETNTGELFF; CDR3 DNA: TGCGCCAGCAGCTTGGAGACTAACACCGGGGAGCTGTTTTTT
clone size: NA; D gene: NA; V gene: TRBV19; J gene: TRBJ1-1; CDR3 protein: CASSIPSELTEAFF; CDR3 DNA: TGTGCCAGTAGTATCCCGAGCGAACTCACTGAAGCTTTCTTT
clone size: NA; D gene: NA; V gene: TRBV6-2/TRBV6-3; J gene: TRBJ2-3; CDR3 protein: CASSYDLATDTQYF; CDR3 DNA: TGTGCCAGCAGTTACGATCTAGCCACAGATACGCAGTATTTT
clone size: NA; D gene: TRBD2; V gene: TRBV5-4; J gene: TRBJ2-1; CDR3 protein: CASRESGRANNEQFF; CDR3 DNA: TGTGCCAGCAGAGAGAGCGGGAGGGCCAACAATGAGCAGTTCTTC
clone size: once; D gene: NA; V gene: TRBV2; J gene: TRBJ1-1; CDR3 protein: CASRRDSRAPEAFF; CDR3 DNA: TGTGCCAGCCGAAGAGACAGTCGTGCCCCTGAAGCTTTCTTT
clone size: NA; D gene: TRBD2; V gene: TRBV28; J gene: TRBJ2-1; CDR3 protein: CASTRPGGGARNEQFF; CDR3 DNA: TGTGCCAGCACCCGACCGGGCGGGGGGGCGAGGAATGAGCAGTTCTTC
clone size: NA; D gene: NA; V gene: TRBV12-3/TRBV12-4; J gene: TRBJ1-2; CDR3 protein: CASSPGSNYGYTF; CDR3 DNA: TGTGCCAGCAGTCCAGGGTCTAACTATGGCTACACCTTC
clone size: NA; D gene: NA; V gene: TRBV28; J gene: TRBJ1-3; CDR3 protein: CASLKGGTGNTIYF; CDR3 DNA: TGTGCCAGCTTGAAGGGGGGGACTGGAAACACCATATATTTT